Listed here are 18 T cell receptor beta chains from one sample, sequenced in a study of tumor-infiltrating lymphocytes in primary liver carcinoma. Total RNA and DNA came together from 20-30 mg of bulk tissue without cell sorting. From roughly 0.55 ug of total RNA, TCR beta-specific cDNA was reverse-transcribed using a constant-region primer. Three nested multiplex PCR rounds of slightly modified ARM-PCR generated TCR beta libraries. Both of the initial two PCR rounds ran for approximately 10 cycles and employed TRBV1-TRBV30 forward primers alongside a C-beta reverse primer. MiXCR was run by TCRdb on the multiplex PCR reads, yielding one entry per CDR3 protein. The data hold about 99,000 distinct CDR3 sequences, with approximately 71% observed a single time. Material for sequencing was liver tumor tissue from sampling region 5. Subset here: tumor region T5, tumor centre. The receptors originated from a woman aged 60-75 years with primary liver carcinoma and hepatitis B virus infection.

On this clonotype: At one end the junction does not follow the germline gene, possibly because of a read error. The V and J genes are TRBV12-3 or TRBV12-4 and TRBJ2-1; D is possibly TRBD2 (6 bases). The CDR3 is 15 amino acids. This CDR3 reads CASTLGLARLNGQFF. CDR3 in DNA: TGTGCCAGCACTTTGGGGCTAGCGAGACTCAATGGGCAGTTCTTC.

Concerning this clonotype: Relative to the germline gene, one junction end is altered; a read error may explain this. The chain employs TRBV11-1 and TRBJ2-3; 7 bases line up with TRBD2. The germline V gene has CDR1 SGHAT and CDR2 FQDESV (reference sequence). The length of the CDR3 is 13 residues. CDR3 region: CASNSGSGGTQYF. The CDR3, as DNA: TGTGCCAGCAACTCCGGGTCGGGGGGTACGCAATATTTT.

V gene TRBV9 combines with J gene TRBJ2-2; 7 bases are a match to TRBD1. Germline V gene sequence: CDR1 SGDLS, CDR2 YYNGEE. The CDR3 covers 14 residues. Trimming cost V 3 bases and J 7 bases; bases outside gene matches: 6. CDR3 amino acids: CASSGQGFDGELFF. The CDR3 DNA sequence: TGTGCCAGCAGCGGACAGGGTTTCGACGGGGAGCTGTTTTTT.

V usage is TRBV12-5 and J usage is TRBJ2-1, with D hard to call. V dropped 6 bases and J dropped 3 bases, with 9 bases sitting between them. This CDR3 spans 13 amino acids. Germline CDR1 reads LGHNT; CDR2 reads FRNRAP. CDR3 coding DNA: TGTGCTAGTGGCATGACTCTCTACAATGAGCAGTTCTTC. Protein product: CASGMTLYNEQFF.

V is TRBV4-1 and J is TRBJ1-3; D possibly corresponds to TRBD1 (5 bases). Trimming stripped 4 bases from V and 6 bases from J, with 19 bases between. CDR3 length equals 16 residues. CDR1 is MGHRA and CDR2 is YSYEKL in the germline V gene. CDR3 residues: CASSRQPGDPENTIYF. The CDR3, as DNA: TGCGCCAGCAGCCGACAGCCGGGGGACCCTGAAAACACCATATATTTT.

Details on this clonotype: Likely a read error: the CDR3 ends without its conserved phenylalanine or tryptophan. The chain couples TRBV11-3 to TRBJ2-7; D is tentatively TRBD1 or TRBD2 (5 bases each). Per germline, CDR1 SGHNT and CDR2 YENEEA. Deletions cut 10 bases from V and 5 bases from J, with 30 bases between. The CDR3 is made up of 17 amino acids. CDR3 residues: CANILGRGRGKMDEQYL. CDR3 nucleotides: TGTGCCAACATCTTAGGTCGGGGAAGGGGAAAAATGGACGAGCAGTACTTG.

Details on this clonotype: A read error may account for a junction end that differs from germline. The rearrangement joins TRBV11-2 to TRBJ1-2; TRBD1 is a possible D gene (6 bases). CDR1 is SGHAT, CDR2 FQNNGV, per germline. This CDR3 region has 14 residues. CDR3 residues: CASSWGRTESGYTF. CDR3 DNA sequence: TGCGCCAGCAGCTGGGGCAGGACAGAGTCTGGCTACACCTTC.

With respect to this clonotype: Since the CDR3 does not end with the conserved phenylalanine or tryptophan, this likely comes from a read error. The chain has TRBV11-2 and TRBJ2-7; 7 nucleotides line up with TRBD1. V lost 5 bases and J lost 7; bases outside the gene matches: 11. This CDR3 spans 14 amino acids. Per the germline V gene, CDR1 is SGHAT and CDR2 is FQNNGV. Here the CDR3 reads CASSGTGDSYEQYY. The DNA of the CDR3 is TGTGCCAGCAGCGGAACAGGGGATAGCTATGAGCAGTACTAC.

To note about this clonotype: A read error may be the cause here, since a much bigger clone is one base away. The chain has TRBV28 and TRBJ1-2; perhaps TRBD1 as D (6 bases). The CDR3 runs to 14 residues. The germline V gene has CDR1 MDHEN and CDR2 SYDVKM. The CDR3 DNA sequence: TGTACCAGCAGTTTGGGGGCAGGGAACTATGGCTACACCTTC. The encoded protein is CTSSLGAGNYGYTF.

Points on this clonotype: The conserved final phenylalanine or tryptophan is absent from the CDR3, which likely points to a read error. The V and J genes are TRBV29-1 and TRBJ2-3; TRBD1 matches at 8 bases. The CDR3 sequence is 15 residues long. Germline CDR1 SQVTM, CDR2 ANQGSEA. DNA of the CDR3: TGCAGTGTTGAAGATCGACGGACAGGGACAGATACGCAGTATTTG. Translating gives CSVEDRRTGTDTQYL.

As concerns this clonotype: This clone may be a read error of a much larger clone one base away. This likely comes from a read error, as the CDR3 has no conserved phenylalanine or tryptophan at its end. The chain uses TRBV29-1 and TRBJ1-4; D possibly corresponds to TRBD1 (5 bases). Germline V lookup: CDR1 SQVTM, CDR2 ANQGSEA. V lost 5 bases and J 7 bases, leaving 14 bases between the germline ends. The CDR3 length is 13 residues. The CDR3 region is CSVWSGSGEKLFS. Here the CDR3 DNA reads TGCAGCGTTTGGTCAGGGTCTGGTGAAAAACTGTTTTCT.

About this clonotype: A much larger clonotype is one base distant, so this may be a read error. The chain joins TRBV7-9 to TRBJ2-7; 11 positions match TRBD1. CDR1 is SEHNR and CDR2 is FQNEAQ in the germline V gene (reference sequence). The CDR3 length is 14 residues. CDR3 in DNA: TGTGCCAGCAGCCGGACAGGGGGCGACTACGTGCAGTACTTC. It translates to CASSRTGGDYVQYF.

The V gene is TRBV11-3, the J gene TRBJ2-3; D tentatively reads TRBD1 or TRBD2 (5 bases each). V lost 5 bases to trimming and J lost 1 base, with 19 bases between them. The CDR3 contains 17 residues. The germline V gene encodes CDR1 SGHNT and CDR2 YENEEA. This chain's CDR3 is CASSPGTLRSGTDTQYF. The CDR3 DNA sequence: TGTGCCAGCAGCCCAGGGACCTTAAGAAGCGGCACAGATACGCAGTATTTT.

This clonotype was found a few times. The chain is built from TRBV19 and TRBJ1-2, with D hard to call. Trimming took 7 bases from V and 2 from J, leaving 14 bases between them. This CDR3 spans 14 amino acids. CDR1 is LNHDA, CDR2 SQIVND, per germline (reference sequence). The CDR3 nucleotides read TGTGCCAGTAAACTACGGACGGGCAACTATGGCTACACCTTC. It translates to CASKLRTGNYGYTF. Combining the CDR3 with reference TRBV19 and TRBJ1-2 gives the whole variable domain DGGITQSPKYLFRKEGQNVTLSCEQNLNHDAMYWYRQDPGQGLRLIYYSQIVNDFQKGDIAEGYSVSREKKESFPLTVTSAQKNPTAFYLCASKLRTGNYGYTFGSGTRLTVV.

This clonotype came up many times. V is TRBV5-6 and J is TRBJ1-5; TRBD1 is a possible D gene (6 bases). V lost 2 bases to trimming and J lost 6 bases, with 12 bases between them. CDR3 length equals 14 residues. Per the germline V gene, CDR1 is SGHDT and CDR2 is YYEEEE. DNA of the CDR3: TGTGCCAGCAGCTTTACAGGGAGTACTCAGCCCCAGCATTTT. Translation gives CASSFTGSTQPQHF.

The CDR3 DNA is TGTGCCAGCAGTTTTTTTGGGTGGGTTGGGCAGACCAACACCGGGGAGCTGTTTTTT. As protein: CASSFFGWVGQTNTGELFF. The chain links TRBV28 to TRBJ2-2, with unresolved D. The CDR3 contains 19 residues. Germline V gene lookup returns CDR1 MDHEN and CDR2 SYDVKM. V lost 3 bases, J lost 2 bases, and 22 bases lay in between.

As for this clonotype: A much more abundant neighbour one base away suggests this may be a read error. V and J are TRBV7-8 and TRBJ2-1, with 7 bases fitting TRBD1. The length of the CDR3 is 17 residues. Germline V gene lookup returns CDR1 SGHVS and CDR2 FQNEAQ. V dropped 4 bases and J dropped 10; count of bases not matched to a gene: 19. The CDR3 DNA sequence: TGTGCCAGCAGCTCCAAATTACAGGGGCCATGGGCCAGGGAGCAGTTCTTC. This encodes CASSSKLQGPWAREQFF.

The gene calls are TRBV11-2 and TRBJ2-7; D is possibly TRBD2 (5 bases). V was clipped by 0 bases and J by 7 bases, with 10 bases between them. Germline V gene lookup returns CDR1 SGHAT and CDR2 FQNNGV. The CDR3 loop spans 13 amino acids. The CDR3 loop reads CASSLDWRKEQYF. In DNA, the CDR3 is TGTGCCAGCAGCTTAGATTGGAGGAAAGAGCAGTACTTC.